What follows is one T cell receptor (beta chain) and its context. A few counts support this clonotype. What this receptor recognizes is not known. No base-level quality is on record; no much larger clone is a single base apart. This entry is derived from a study of T cell repertoires in cytomegalovirus infection (dated by TCRdb to the late 2010s). At the level of the whole study: Donor HLA type was relevant to the analysis, as public TCR beta signatures indicated carriage of CMV infection together with the matching HLA type.

Measured from the cysteine to the valine, the CDR3 is 13 residues long. Only the CDR3 part of the read is kept: 39 bases, read in frame from the first base. Compared with germline, V lacks 7 bases and J lacks 3 bases; bases without a gene match: 4. Looking up the germline V gene (reference sequence) yields CDR1 SEHNR and CDR2 FQNEAQ. The paper as a whole reports these results and caveats: The ex vivo response was dominated by HLA-C-restricted CMV-specific TCR beta clonotypes, which also provided the single most frequent clonotype in two of eight donors. In both this cohort and an independent roughly 330-donor cohort, the cumulative frequency of public TCR beta family members distinguished carriers of CMV infection plus the relevant HLA type.

Instrument used: Illumina HiSeq 1500. Through fastp at Q25 and MiXCR, TCRdb rebuilt clones from the public reads, retaining in-frame beta chains. Every distinct CDR3 protein forms one entry, paired with its most common genes and DNA. The sample yields approximately 500,000 distinct CDR3 sequences; around a quarter were counted once. Together, the top ten hold roughly 13% of the sample. Sequencing was carried out using PBMCs. The TCR sequence derives from a human donor in good health (CMV status not recorded). Some clones in this sample may be carry-over from other donors' samples. The chain is assembled from TRBV7-9 and TRBJ2-7; TRBD2 matches 9 bases in the middle. This receptor has the CDR3 CASKLSGSYEQYV. The nucleotide sequence reads TGTGCCAGCAAGCTTAGCGGGAGCTACGAGCAGTACGTC.